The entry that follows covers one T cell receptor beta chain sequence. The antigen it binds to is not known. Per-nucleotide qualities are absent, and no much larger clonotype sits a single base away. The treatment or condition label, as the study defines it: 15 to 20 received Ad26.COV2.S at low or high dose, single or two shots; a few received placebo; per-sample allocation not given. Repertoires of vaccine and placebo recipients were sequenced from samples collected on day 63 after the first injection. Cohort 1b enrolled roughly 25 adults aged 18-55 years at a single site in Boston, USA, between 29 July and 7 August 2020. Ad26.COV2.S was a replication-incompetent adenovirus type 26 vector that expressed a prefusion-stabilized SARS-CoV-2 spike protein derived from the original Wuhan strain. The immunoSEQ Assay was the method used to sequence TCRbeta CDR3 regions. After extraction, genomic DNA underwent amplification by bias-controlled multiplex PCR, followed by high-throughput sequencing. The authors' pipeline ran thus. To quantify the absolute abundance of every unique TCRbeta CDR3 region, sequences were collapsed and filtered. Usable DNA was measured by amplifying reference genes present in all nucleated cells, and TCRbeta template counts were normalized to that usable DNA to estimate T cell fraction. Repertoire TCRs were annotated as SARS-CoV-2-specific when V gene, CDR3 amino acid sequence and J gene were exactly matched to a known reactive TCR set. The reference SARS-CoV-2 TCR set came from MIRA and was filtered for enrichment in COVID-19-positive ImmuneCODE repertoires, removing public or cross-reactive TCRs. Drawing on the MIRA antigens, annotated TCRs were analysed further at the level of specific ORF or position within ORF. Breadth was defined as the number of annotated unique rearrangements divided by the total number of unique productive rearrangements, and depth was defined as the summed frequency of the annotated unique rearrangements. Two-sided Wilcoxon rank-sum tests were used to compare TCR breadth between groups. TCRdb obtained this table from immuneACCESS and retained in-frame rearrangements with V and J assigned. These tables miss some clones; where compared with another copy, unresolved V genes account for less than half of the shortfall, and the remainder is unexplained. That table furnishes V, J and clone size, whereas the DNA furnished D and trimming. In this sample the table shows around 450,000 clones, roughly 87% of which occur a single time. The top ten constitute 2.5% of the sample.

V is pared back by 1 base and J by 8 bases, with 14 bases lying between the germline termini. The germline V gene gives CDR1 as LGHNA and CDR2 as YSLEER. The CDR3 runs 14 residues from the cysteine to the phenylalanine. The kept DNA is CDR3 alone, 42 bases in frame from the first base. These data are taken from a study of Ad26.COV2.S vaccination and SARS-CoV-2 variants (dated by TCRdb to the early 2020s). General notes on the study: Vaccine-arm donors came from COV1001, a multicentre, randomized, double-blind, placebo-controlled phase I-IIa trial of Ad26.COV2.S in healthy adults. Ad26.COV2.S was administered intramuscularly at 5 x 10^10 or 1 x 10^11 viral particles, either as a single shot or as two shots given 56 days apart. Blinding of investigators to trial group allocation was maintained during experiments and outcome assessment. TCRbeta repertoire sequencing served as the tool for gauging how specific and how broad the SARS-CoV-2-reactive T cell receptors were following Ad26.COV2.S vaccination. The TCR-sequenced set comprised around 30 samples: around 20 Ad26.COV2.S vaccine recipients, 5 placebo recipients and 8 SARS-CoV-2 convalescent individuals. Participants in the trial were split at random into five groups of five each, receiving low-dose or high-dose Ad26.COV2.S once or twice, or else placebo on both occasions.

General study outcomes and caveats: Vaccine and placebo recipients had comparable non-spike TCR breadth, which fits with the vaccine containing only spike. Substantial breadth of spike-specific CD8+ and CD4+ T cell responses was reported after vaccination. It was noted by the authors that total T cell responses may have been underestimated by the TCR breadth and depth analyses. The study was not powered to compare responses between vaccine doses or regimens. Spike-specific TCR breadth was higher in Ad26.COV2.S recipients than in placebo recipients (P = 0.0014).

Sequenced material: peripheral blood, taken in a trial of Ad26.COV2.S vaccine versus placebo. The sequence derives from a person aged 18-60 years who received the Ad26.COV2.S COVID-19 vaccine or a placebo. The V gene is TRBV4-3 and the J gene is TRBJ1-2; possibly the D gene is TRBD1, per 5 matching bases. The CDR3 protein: CASSQVYQGTGYTF. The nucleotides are TGCGCCAGCAGCCAAGTCTATCAGGGTACGGGCTACACCTTC.